This T cell receptor (beta chain) was recorded in a study of T-cell reconstitution after alpha-beta-depleted transplantation in children. Study results and caveats: Several hundred expanded graft clones reportedly supplied alpha-beta T cells about two months after transplant. Counts and diversity of T cells one year after transplant came mostly from newly produced T cells.

TCRbeta library construction was performed incorporating unique molecular identifiers. One entry per CDR3 protein, called by TCRdb with MiXCR from the PCR reads. This sample has under 450,000 distinct CDR3 sequences; around 15% occur once, and the top ten carry roughly 27%. Turning to this clonotype: Its antigen is currently unknown.

The V segment lost 4 bases and the J segment 0 bases; nucleotides outside the gene matches: 2. The V gene's germline CDR1 is MNHEY and CDR2 SMNVEV (reference sequence). This CDR3 is built from 16 residues. The rearrangement uses TRBV27 and TRBJ2-6; the match to TRBD1 covers 8 bases. This receptor was identified in a boy younger than two who had a stem cell transplant for Wiskott-Aldrich syndrome, so the T cells may come from the graft donor. The sequenced sample was PBMCs, mostly from graft donor cells, obtained 360 days after TCRalphabeta/CD19-depleted stem cell transplant. The CDR3 sequence: CASSWGTGSGANVLTF. The CDR3 DNA reads as TGTGCCAGCAGTTGGGGGACAGGCTCTGGGGCCAACGTCCTGACTTTC.